The 10 T cell receptor beta chains in this list originate from one sample, sequenced in a study of a mutant IDH1 vaccine in newly diagnosed glioma. Noted time point: week 35, safety follow-up. Every single dose of the vaccine, 300 ug of mutant IDH1 20-mer peptide, came with topical imiquimod. Their recognized antigens are unknown. Using immunoSEQ multiplex PCR, the repertoire was profiled, and TCRdb retains in-frame clones only, with some absent. Seen here are about 68,000 clones, roughly 80% observed once, and the top ten hold approximately 12%. The sequenced sample was PBMCs, obtained from a glioma patient whose treatment included an IDH1 peptide vaccine. Receptors originate from a man younger than 35 with glioma.

This chain links TRBV18 with TRBJ1-2; tentative D call: TRBD1 (5 bases). Germline values: CDR1 KGHSH, CDR2 LQKENI. V lost 4 bases and J lost 8, with 23 bases in between. The CDR3 length is 16 residues. The CDR3 DNA is TGTGCCAGCTCACTTTCTTCCGGGACCTCCCCTGGAGGCTACACCTTC. Translated: CASSLSSGTSPGGYTF.

This clone has just a few counts. This sequence joins TRBV19 and TRBJ1-5; TRBD1 agrees at 8 bases. V was clipped by 6 bases and J by 4 bases; unmatched bases: 8. The germline V gene has CDR1 LNHDA and CDR2 SQIVND (reference sequence). The CDR3 is 15 amino acids. CDR3 loop: CASRRTGWVNQPQHF. CDR3 nucleotide sequence: TGTGCCAGTAGGCGGACAGGGTGGGTGAATCAGCCCCAGCATTTT. The full variable domain, in which reference TRBV19 and TRBJ1-5 provide the parts outside the CDR3, is DGGITQSPKYLFRKEGQNVTLSCEQNLNHDAMYWYRQDPGQGLRLIYYSQIVNDFQKGDIAEGYSVSREKKESFPLTVTSAQKNPTAFYLCASRRTGWVNQPQHFGDGTRLSIL.

The chain employs TRBV7-2 and TRBJ2-3; D perhaps matches TRBD2 (5 bases). V dropped 4 bases and J dropped 2 bases, with 10 bases sitting between them. The CDR3 has 14 amino acids. The germline gives CDR1 SGHTA, CDR2 FQGNSA. CDR3 sequence (DNA): TGTGCCAGCAGCTCCTGGGGAGACACAGATACGCAGTATTTT. Protein sequence: CASSSWGDTDTQYF.

The chain joins TRBV4-3 to TRBJ2-1; 9 nucleotides align to TRBD2. The germline V gene encodes CDR1 LGHNA and CDR2 YSLEER. The CDR3 has 18 residues. V was pared by 0 bases and J by 7 bases, with 13 bases of the junction left unmatched. CDR3 bases: TGCGCCAGCAGCCAAGATGGCGCGGCGGGAGGGCCAGGGAATGAGCAGTTCTTC. Residues: CASSQDGAAGGPGNEQFF.

The gene calls are TRBV7-2 and TRBJ1-1; no clear D. CDR1 and CDR2 (germline): SGHTA, FQGNSA. The CDR3 contains 13 residues. V was pared by 1 base and J by 6 bases, with 9 bases between. For the CDR3, the DNA is TGTGCCAGCAGCTTAGTAACAGCCGCTGAAGCTTTCTTT. Its translation is CASSLVTAAEAFF. Full variable domain (missing parts from reference TRBV7-2 and TRBJ1-1): GAGVSQSPSNKVTEKGKDVELRCDPISGHTALYWYRQSLGQGLEFLIYFQGNSAPDKSGLPSDRFSAERTGGSVSTLTIQRTQQEDSAVYLCASSLVTAAEAFFGQGTRLTVV.

The chain uses TRBV6-1 and TRBJ2-1; D unclear. Germline lookup yields CDR1 MNHNS and CDR2 SASEGT. This CDR3 has 12 amino acids. Deletions cut 3 bases from V and 4 bases from J, with 4 bases between. The CDR3 DNA follows: TGTGCCAGCAGTGAGAGTTACAATGAGCAGTTCTTC. Translating gives CASSESYNEQFF.

The chain has TRBV30 and TRBJ2-5; D remains unclear. The CDR3 runs 13 residues. The germline V gene has CDR1 GTSNPN and CDR2 SVGIG (reference sequence). Trimming took off 0 bases at V and 2 bases at J, with 7 bases between the two ends. This CDR3 reads CAWSVGNQETQYF. Written as DNA, the CDR3 is TGTGCCTGGAGTGTCGGCAATCAAGAGACCCAGTACTTC.

The CDR3 loop reads CASSAFGASTDTQYF. The CDR3 DNA follows: TGTGCCAGCAGCGCTTTTGGGGCCAGCACAGATACGCAGTATTTT. The V call is TRBV9, the J call TRBJ2-3; the D gene is possibly TRBD1 (5 bases). From germline, CDR1 is SGDLS and CDR2 YYNGEE. V lost 3 bases and J 0 bases, leaving 11 bases between the germline ends. CDR3 length: 15 amino acids.

This chain connects TRBV11-2 to TRBJ1-3; D call uncertain. There are 14 residues in the CDR3. From germline, CDR1 is SGHAT and CDR2 FQNNGV. Trimming removed 6 bases at V and 4 bases at J, with 13 bases between. The CDR3 bases are TGTGCCAGCAGTCTCTACGGGCTCGGAAACACCATATATTTT. Amino acids: CASSLYGLGNTIYF.

The chain is built from TRBV2 and TRBJ1-2; D is ambiguous. Germline CDR1 SNHLY, CDR2 FYNNEI. With 2 bases removed from V and 1 base from J, the gap between germline ends came to 11 bases. The CDR3 sequence is 15 residues long. For the CDR3, the DNA is TGTGCCAGCAGTGAAAAGTTACTACTTAACTATGGCTACACCTTC. Translation gives CASSEKLLLNYGYTF.